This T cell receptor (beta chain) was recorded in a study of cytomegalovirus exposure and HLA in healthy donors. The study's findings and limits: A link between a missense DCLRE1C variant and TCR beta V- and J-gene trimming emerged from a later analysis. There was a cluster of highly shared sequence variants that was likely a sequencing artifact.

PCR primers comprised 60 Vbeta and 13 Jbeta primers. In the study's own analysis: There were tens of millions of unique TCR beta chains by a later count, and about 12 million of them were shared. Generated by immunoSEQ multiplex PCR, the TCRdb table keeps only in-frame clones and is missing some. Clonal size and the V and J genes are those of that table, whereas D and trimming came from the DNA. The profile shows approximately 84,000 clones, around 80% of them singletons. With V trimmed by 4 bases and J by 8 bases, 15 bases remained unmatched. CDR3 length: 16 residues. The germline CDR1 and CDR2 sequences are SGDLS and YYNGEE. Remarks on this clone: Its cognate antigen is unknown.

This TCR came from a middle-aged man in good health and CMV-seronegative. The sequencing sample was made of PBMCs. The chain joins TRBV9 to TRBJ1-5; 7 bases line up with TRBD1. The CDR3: CASSREAEGAGEPQHF. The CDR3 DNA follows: TGTGCCAGCAGCCGTGAGGCAGAGGGGGCGGGTGAGCCCCAGCATTTT.